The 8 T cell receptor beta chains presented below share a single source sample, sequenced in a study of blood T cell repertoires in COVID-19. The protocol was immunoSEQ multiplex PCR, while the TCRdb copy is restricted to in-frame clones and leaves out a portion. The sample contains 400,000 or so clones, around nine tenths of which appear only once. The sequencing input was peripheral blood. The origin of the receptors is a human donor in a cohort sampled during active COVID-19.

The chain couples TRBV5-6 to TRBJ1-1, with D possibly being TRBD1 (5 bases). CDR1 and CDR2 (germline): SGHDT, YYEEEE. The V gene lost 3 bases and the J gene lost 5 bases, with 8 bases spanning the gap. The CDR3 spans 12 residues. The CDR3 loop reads CASSSGWTEAFF. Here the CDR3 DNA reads TGTGCCAGCAGCTCAGGGTGGACTGAAGCTTTCTTT.

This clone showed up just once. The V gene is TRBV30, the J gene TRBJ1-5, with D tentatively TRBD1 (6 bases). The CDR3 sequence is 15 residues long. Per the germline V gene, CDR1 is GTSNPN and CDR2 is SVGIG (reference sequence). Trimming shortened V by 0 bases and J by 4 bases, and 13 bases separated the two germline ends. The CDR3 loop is CAWSVKDRKNQPQHF. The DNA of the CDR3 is TGTGCCTGGAGTGTAAAGGACAGAAAAAATCAGCCCCAGCATTTT.

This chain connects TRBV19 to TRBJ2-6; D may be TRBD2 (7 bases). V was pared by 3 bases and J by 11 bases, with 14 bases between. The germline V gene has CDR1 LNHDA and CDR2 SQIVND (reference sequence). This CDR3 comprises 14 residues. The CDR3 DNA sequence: TGTGCCAGTAGTATGGGGGGGCAGGGCGACGTCCTGACTTTC. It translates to CASSMGGQGDVLTF. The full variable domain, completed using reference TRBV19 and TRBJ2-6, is DGGITQSPKYLFRKEGQNVTLSCEQNLNHDAMYWYRQDPGQGLRLIYYSQIVNDFQKGDIAEGYSVSREKKESFPLTVTSAQKNPTAFYLCASSMGGQGDVLTFGAGSRLTVL.

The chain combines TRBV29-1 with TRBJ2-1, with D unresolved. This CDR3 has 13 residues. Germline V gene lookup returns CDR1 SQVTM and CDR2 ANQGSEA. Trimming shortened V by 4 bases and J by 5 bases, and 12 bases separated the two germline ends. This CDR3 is CSVGESRHNEQFF. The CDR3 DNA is TGCAGCGTTGGCGAGAGCAGGCACAATGAGCAGTTCTTC.

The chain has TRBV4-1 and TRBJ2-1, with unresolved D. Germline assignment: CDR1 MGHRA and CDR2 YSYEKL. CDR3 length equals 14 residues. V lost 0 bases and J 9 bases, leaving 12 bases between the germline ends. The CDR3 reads CASSQDLAWSEQFF. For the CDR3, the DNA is TGCGCCAGCAGCCAAGATCTTGCTTGGAGTGAGCAGTTCTTC.

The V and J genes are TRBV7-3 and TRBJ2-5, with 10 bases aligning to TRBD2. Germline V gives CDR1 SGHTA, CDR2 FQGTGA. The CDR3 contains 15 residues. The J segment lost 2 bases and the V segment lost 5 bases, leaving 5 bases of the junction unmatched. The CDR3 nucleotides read TGTGCCAGCAGCCAACTAGCGGGGATACAAGAGACCCAGTACTTC. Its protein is CASSQLAGIQETQYF.

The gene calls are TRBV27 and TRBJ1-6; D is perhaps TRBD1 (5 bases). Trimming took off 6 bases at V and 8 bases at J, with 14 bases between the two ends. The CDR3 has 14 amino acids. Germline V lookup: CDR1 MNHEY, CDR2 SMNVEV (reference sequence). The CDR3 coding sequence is TGTGCCAGCAGGCAGGGAAATTTGTATTCACCCCTCCACTTT. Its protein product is CASRQGNLYSPLHF.

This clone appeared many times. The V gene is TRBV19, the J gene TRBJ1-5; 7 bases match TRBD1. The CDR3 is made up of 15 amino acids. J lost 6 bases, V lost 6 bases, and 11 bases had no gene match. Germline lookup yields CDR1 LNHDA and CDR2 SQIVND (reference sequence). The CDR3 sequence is CASRVDREGAQPQHF. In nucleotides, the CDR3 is TGTGCCAGTAGAGTAGACAGGGAAGGGGCTCAGCCCCAGCATTTT.